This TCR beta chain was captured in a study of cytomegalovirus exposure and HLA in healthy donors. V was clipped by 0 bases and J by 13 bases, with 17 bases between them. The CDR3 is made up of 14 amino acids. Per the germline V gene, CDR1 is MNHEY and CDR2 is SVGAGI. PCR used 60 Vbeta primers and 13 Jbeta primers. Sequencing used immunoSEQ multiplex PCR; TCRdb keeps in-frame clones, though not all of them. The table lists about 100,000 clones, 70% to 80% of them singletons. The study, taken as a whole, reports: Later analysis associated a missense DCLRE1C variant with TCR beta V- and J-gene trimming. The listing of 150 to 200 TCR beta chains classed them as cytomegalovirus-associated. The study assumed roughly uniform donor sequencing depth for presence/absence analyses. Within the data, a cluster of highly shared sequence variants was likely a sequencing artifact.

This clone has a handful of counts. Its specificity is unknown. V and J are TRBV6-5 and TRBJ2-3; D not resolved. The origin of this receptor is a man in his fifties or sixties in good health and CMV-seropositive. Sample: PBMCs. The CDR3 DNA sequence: TGTGCCAGCAGTTACTCTAATACTCCCATAATCAAGTATTTT. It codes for CASSYSNTPIIKYF.